This paragraph covers one T cell receptor (beta chain) sequence. One end of the junction fails to match germline, which may point to a read error. This specimen comes from a study of OX40 agonist ivuxolimab in advanced cancers. Study-wide context: Hepatocellular carcinoma, melanoma, renal cell or head and neck cancer affected the dose-escalation patients. Patients were roughly 83% male with ages roughly 20 to 85, mean about 54.

Produced via immunoSEQ multiplex PCR; TCRdb's table is partial and in-frame only. The data hold approximately 90,000 clones, with roughly 86% observed a single time. Germline CDR1 reads ENHRY; CDR2 reads SYGVKD. CDR3 length equals 13 residues. The receptor's source is an adult with an advanced solid tumor such as melanoma, head and neck, liver or kidney cancer. Source: CD4+ or CD8+ T cells sorted from blood, taken in a trial of the OX40 agonist ivuxolimab. The V call is TRBV10-3, the J call TRBJ1-6, with D unclear. The CDR3 loop reads CAISELYNSPLHF. The CDR3 region has the DNA TGTGCCATCAGTGAGTTGTATAACTCACCCCTCCACTTT.